The 3 T cell receptor beta chains reported below all come from one sample, sequenced in a study of T cells in Graves' hyperthyroidism and ophthalmopathy. Amplification of TCR beta CDR3 regions was performed using RNA transcripts as template. When the TCR CDR3 underwent first-round RT-PCR, the HTBI primer set was used. A single record per CDR3 protein comes from TCRdb applying MiXCR to the multiplex PCR reads. The table has more than 600,000 distinct CDR3 sequences, around 15% seen once; the top ten hold around 8%. Sequenced input: blood. The source of these receptors is a man aged 18 to 30 with Graves' hyperthyroidism.

The chain uses TRBV12-3 or TRBV12-4 and TRBJ2-2, with 8 bases that match TRBD2. The trim removed 5 bases at V and 0 bases at J, leaving 8 bases unmatched. This CDR3 has 17 amino acids. DNA for the CDR3: TGTGCCAGCAGTGCCCGGGGGGGGGCCTCGAACACCGGGGAGCTGTTTTTT. Protein: CASSARGGASNTGELFF.

As to this clonotype: A much larger clone lies a single base off, so this may be a read error. The CDR3: CIAFRPGGTLGEQYF. For the CDR3, the DNA is TGCATTGCTTTCCGGCCTGGGGGAACCTTGGGGGAGCAGTACTTC. The chain employs TRBV20-1 and TRBJ2-7; the D gene could be TRBD1 or TRBD2 (5 bases each). This CDR3 has 15 residues. Germline V gene data show CDR1 as DFQATT and CDR2 as SNEGSKA (reference sequence).

There are a few counts of this clonotype. This chain links TRBV11-3 with TRBJ1-5; D is uncertain. Trimming cost V 2 bases and J 6 bases, with 8 bases left between them. This CDR3 spans 13 amino acids. Germline-derived CDR1 and CDR2 are SGHNT and YENEEA. The CDR3: CASSLMKGQPQHF. The CDR3 DNA follows: TGTGCCAGCAGCTTAATGAAAGGTCAGCCCCAGCATTTT.